The rows below give T cell receptor beta chains drawn from one sample of a study of cytomegalovirus exposure and HLA in healthy donors. Method: immunoSEQ multiplex PCR; TCRdb's copy keeps in-frame clones and lacks some. The table includes approximately 170,000 clones, approximately 84% detected once. The sample was PBMCs. The receptors shown here come from a woman between 40 and 50 years old in good health and CMV-seropositive. The CDR3 runs from the conserved cysteine through the conserved F or W. Each record gives: V gene, D gene, clone size, J gene, CDR3 DNA, CDR3 protein. D genes are given only for firm matches. Clone size is given for some rows only: seen once, a few or many times, or a class if the clone is expanded.

v_gene: TRBV7-2
d_gene: -
abundance: -
j_gene: TRBJ1-1
CDR3nt: TGTGCCAGCAGCCGGTCGGACAGGAACACTGAAGCTTTCTTT
CDR3aa: CASSRSDRNTEAFF

v_gene: TRBV2
d_gene: TRBD2
abundance: few
j_gene: TRBJ2-7
CDR3nt: TGTGCCAGCACCCCGGGGGGGGGAATTGCCTACGAGCAGTACTTC
CDR3aa: CASTPGGGIAYEQYF

v_gene: TRBV30
d_gene: TRBD1
abundance: -
j_gene: TRBJ1-2
CDR3nt: TGTGCCTGGAGTCACGCCATCGGACAGGGGGGGATCTATGGCTACACCTTC
CDR3aa: CAWSHAIGQGGIYGYTF

v_gene: TRBV5-1
d_gene: -
abundance: -
j_gene: TRBJ2-1
CDR3nt: TGCGCCAGCAGCTTGGACGGGATTTCGAATGAGCAGTTCTTC
CDR3aa: CASSLDGISNEQFF

v_gene: TRBV29-1
d_gene: -
abundance: -
j_gene: TRBJ1-1
CDR3nt: TGCAGCGTTAAAACCTCAGGGATCTACAAAGCTTTCTTT
CDR3aa: CSVKTSGIYKAFF

v_gene: TRBV29-1
d_gene: TRBD1
abundance: -
j_gene: TRBJ1-4
CDR3nt: TGCAGCGTTCGACAGGGGCTAAATGAAAAACTGTTTTTT
CDR3aa: CSVRQGLNEKLFF

v_gene: TRBV6-4
d_gene: -
abundance: -
j_gene: TRBJ1-2
CDR3nt: TGTGTCAGGGAACAGGGATTCTATGGCTACACCTTC
CDR3aa: CVREQGFYGYTF

v_gene: TRBV2
d_gene: -
abundance: -
j_gene: TRBJ2-7
CDR3nt: TGTGCCAGCGGCGGAGAGATCTACGAGCAGTACTTC
CDR3aa: CASGGEIYEQYF

v_gene: TRBV2
d_gene: -
abundance: -
j_gene: TRBJ1-1
CDR3nt: TGTGCCAGCTCCGTCGAGGGCGTCACTGAAGCTTTCTTT
CDR3aa: CASSVEGVTEAFF

v_gene: TRBV7-3
d_gene: TRBD1
abundance: -
j_gene: TRBJ2-2
CDR3nt: TGTGCCAGCAGCCCAAGCCCGGACAGGGCCTTACAACATGGGGAGCTGTTTTTT
CDR3aa: CASSPSPDRALQHGELFF

v_gene: TRBV9
d_gene: -
abundance: -
j_gene: TRBJ1-5
CDR3nt: TGTGCCAGCAGCCAAGCGGACAGCCTTAATCAGCCCCAGCATTTT
CDR3aa: CASSQADSLNQPQHF

v_gene: TRBV2
d_gene: -
abundance: -
j_gene: TRBJ2-7
CDR3nt: TGTGCCAGCAGTGAACAGGAGGGGTTGGCCTACGAGCAGTACTTC
CDR3aa: CASSEQEGLAYEQYF

v_gene: TRBV19
d_gene: TRBD2
abundance: -
j_gene: TRBJ2-3
CDR3nt: TGTGCCAGTAGTATAACCGGGGGGACCAGCCCTCACACAGATACGCAGTATTTT
CDR3aa: CASSITGGTSPHTDTQYF

v_gene: TRBV7-8
d_gene: -
abundance: -
j_gene: TRBJ1-6
CDR3nt: TGTGCCAGCAGCTTGACAGATGATTCACCCCTCCACTTT
CDR3aa: CASSLTDDSPLHF

v_gene: TRBV19
d_gene: TRBD2
abundance: -
j_gene: TRBJ2-3
CDR3nt: TGTGCCAGTAGCCGGACTAGCCGCACAGATACGCAGTATTTT
CDR3aa: CASSRTSRTDTQYF

v_gene: TRBV7-2
d_gene: -
abundance: once
j_gene: TRBJ1-4
CDR3nt: TGTGCCAGCAGCTTAGCGTATGACGGGAAACTGTTTTTT
CDR3aa: CASSLAYDGKLFF

v_gene: TRBV7-2
d_gene: TRBD1
abundance: few
j_gene: TRBJ1-6
CDR3nt: TGTGCCAGCAGCTTAGTGCCAGGGGGCTTGGGGAATTCACCCCTCCACTTT
CDR3aa: CASSLVPGGLGNSPLHF

v_gene: TRBV4-2
d_gene: TRBD1
abundance: -
j_gene: TRBJ1-2
CDR3nt: TGTGCCAGCAGCCAAGTTGGGATGGACAGGCGAAACTATGGCTACACCTTC
CDR3aa: CASSQVGMDRRNYGYTF

v_gene: TRBV29-1
d_gene: TRBD1
abundance: -
j_gene: TRBJ1-2
CDR3nt: TGCAGCGTTGAAAGGGGACAGGGACCGTACACCTTC
CDR3aa: CSVERGQGPYTF

v_gene: TRBV5-1
d_gene: TRBD1
abundance: -
j_gene: TRBJ2-3
CDR3nt: TGCGCCAGCAGCTTGGGGGACAGCATTAGCACAGATACGCAGTATTTT
CDR3aa: CASSLGDSISTDTQYF

v_gene: TRBV25-1
d_gene: TRBD1
abundance: -
j_gene: TRBJ1-6
CDR3nt: TGTGCCAGCAGTGAATTTGGACAGGTTCCCCCCGGGGGTTCACCCCTCCACTTT
CDR3aa: CASSEFGQVPPGGSPLHF

v_gene: TRBV7-9
d_gene: -
abundance: -
j_gene: TRBJ1-2
CDR3nt: TGTGCCAGCAGCTTTAACCGACAGGACCGCTCCTATGGCTACACCTTC
CDR3aa: CASSFNRQDRSYGYTF

v_gene: TRBV4-3
d_gene: TRBD1
abundance: once
j_gene: TRBJ1-5
CDR3nt: TGCGCCAGCAGCCAGGGACAGGGGAATCAGCCCCAGCATTTT
CDR3aa: CASSQGQGNQPQHF

v_gene: TRBV6-6
d_gene: -
abundance: -
j_gene: TRBJ2-7
CDR3nt: TGTGCCAGCAGTTACCAGAACGAGCAGTACTTC
CDR3aa: CASSYQNEQYF

v_gene: TRBV5-1
d_gene: -
abundance: once
j_gene: TRBJ2-7
CDR3nt: TGCGCCAGCAGCCCCGGTCGGTCCTACGAGCAGTACTTC
CDR3aa: CASSPGRSYEQYF

v_gene: TRBV25-1
d_gene: TRBD1
abundance: -
j_gene: TRBJ1-6
CDR3nt: TGTGCCACGGGACAGACTAATTCACCCCTCCACTTT
CDR3aa: CATGQTNSPLHF

v_gene: TRBV9
d_gene: -
abundance: -
j_gene: TRBJ2-7
CDR3nt: TGTGCCAGCAGCGTAGCGACAGGCTTTGGTGAGCAGTACTTC
CDR3aa: CASSVATGFGEQYF